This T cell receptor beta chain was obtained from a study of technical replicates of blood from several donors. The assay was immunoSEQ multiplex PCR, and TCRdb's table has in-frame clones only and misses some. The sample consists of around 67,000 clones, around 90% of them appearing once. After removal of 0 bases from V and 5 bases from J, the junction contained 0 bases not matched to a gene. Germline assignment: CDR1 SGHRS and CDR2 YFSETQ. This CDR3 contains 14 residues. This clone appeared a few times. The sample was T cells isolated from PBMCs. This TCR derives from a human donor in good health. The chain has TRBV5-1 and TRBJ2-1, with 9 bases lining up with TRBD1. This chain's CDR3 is CASSLDRGHNEQFF. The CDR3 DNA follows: TGCGCCAGCAGCTTGGACAGGGGGCACAATGAGCAGTTCTTC.